This entry concerns a single TCR beta chain. Participants had their cohort set by participant-reported clinical history. Cohort 3 donors were reported recovered after two negative PCRs, clearance, or symptom resolution. The data were obtained in a study of blood T cell repertoires in COVID-19. Clones were sequenced by immunoSEQ multiplex PCR, and TCRdb holds only the in-frame ones, with some missing. In the table there are some 340,000 clones, under 85% of which are singletons. This TCR was recovered from a woman aged 50 to 60 who had recovered from COVID-19. Sequences were obtained from PBMCs or T cells enriched from blood (not recorded which).

The DNA for the CDR3 is TGCAGCGTTGAGGGTCATCGGACAAGCTCCTACAATGAGCAGTTCTTC. Amino acid sequence: CSVEGHRTSSYNEQFF. This rearrangement joins TRBV29-1 to TRBJ2-1; possibly TRBD1 for D (5 bases). This CDR3 has 16 amino acids. Trimming stripped 3 bases from V and 0 bases from J, with 15 bases between. CDR1 SQVTM and CDR2 ANQGSEA come from the germline V gene.